These 10 T cell receptor beta chains were sequenced from one sample in a study of T cell responses to AZD1222 COVID-19 vaccine. Repertoires were generated with immunoSEQ multiplex PCR, while TCRdb's copy carries only in-frame clones and drops some. In the table there are under 200,000 clones, about nine tenths of which are singletons. The sample was peripheral blood, taken on day 0 of AZD1222 vaccination. These receptors originate from an adult in good health.

V usage is TRBV18 and J usage is TRBJ1-2, with D uncertain. This CDR3 contains 15 residues. Germline-derived CDR1 and CDR2 are KGHSH and LQKENI. V was cut by 3 bases and J by 2 bases, with 13 bases left in between. For the CDR3, the DNA is TGTGCCAGCTCACCTACGACACAAGACAACTATGGCTACACCTTC. The encoded protein is CASSPTTQDNYGYTF. Full variable domain (outside the CDR3, taken from reference TRBV18 and TRBJ1-2): NAGVMQNPRHLVRRRGQEARLRCSPMKGHSHVYWYRQLPEEGLKFMVYLQKENIIDESGMPKERFSAEFPKEGPSILRIQQVVRGDSAAYFCASSPTTQDNYGYTFGSGTRLTVV.

This chain links TRBV14 with TRBJ2-5; D is possibly TRBD1 (6 bases). Germline values: CDR1 SGHDN, CDR2 FVKESK. Trimming removed 2 bases from V and 5 bases from J, with 9 bases in between. The CDR3 runs to 13 residues. The CDR3 spells CASSQNQGETQYF. For the CDR3, the DNA is TGTGCCAGCAGCCAAAATCAGGGGGAGACCCAGTACTTC.

The chain links TRBV29-1 to TRBJ1-1, with D possibly TRBD1 on 6 matching bases. V shed 3 bases and J shed 6 bases, with 11 bases lying between them. The CDR3 runs 12 residues. Germline V CDR1 and CDR2: SQVTM, ANQGSEA. The chain's CDR3 is CSVDTGSPEAFF. CDR3 bases: TGCAGCGTTGATACAGGGAGCCCTGAAGCTTTCTTT.

This chain links TRBV2 with TRBJ1-2, with D possibly TRBD1 on 5 matching bases. This CDR3 has 15 amino acids. Looked up from germline, CDR1 is SNHLY and CDR2 is FYNNEI. V was pared by 10 bases and J by 6 bases, with 24 bases between. DNA of the CDR3: TGTGCCACCCCAAGGGCCAGGGACTTACTCCATGGCTACACCTTC. It is translated as CATPRARDLLHGYTF.

The chain couples TRBV6-1 to TRBJ1-2, with D perhaps matching TRBD1 (6 bases). The V gene lost 0 bases and the J gene lost 5 bases, with 10 bases spanning the gap. This CDR3 contains 14 residues. From germline, CDR1 is MNHNS and CDR2 SASEGT. DNA of the CDR3: TGTGCCAGCAGTGAAGCGGGGGCGGGGTATGGCTACACCTTC. Protein product: CASSEAGAGYGYTF.

V is TRBV18 and J is TRBJ2-7; no clear D. CDR3 size: 11 residues. V was clipped by 2 bases and J by 4 bases, with 3 bases between them. Germline CDR1 reads KGHSH; CDR2 reads LQKENI. The CDR3 sequence is CASSPGYEQYF. Here the CDR3 DNA reads TGTGCCAGCTCACCAGGGTACGAGCAGTACTTC.

This rearrangement joins TRBV9 to TRBJ2-2, with TRBD1 matching over 7 bases. The V gene end was trimmed by 0 bases and the J gene end by 6 bases; junction bases not matched to a gene: 8. This CDR3 spans 16 amino acids. The V gene's germline CDR1 is SGDLS and CDR2 YYNGEE. The CDR3 is CASSVGGGLFSGELFF. CDR3 nucleotides: TGTGCCAGCAGCGTAGGAGGGGGCCTATTTTCCGGGGAGCTGTTTTTT.

V is TRBV9 and J is TRBJ1-6; D remains ambiguous. CDR3 length: 13 amino acids. Trimming took off 4 bases at V and 7 bases at J, with 9 bases between the two ends. The germline V gene encodes CDR1 SGDLS and CDR2 YYNGEE. The CDR3 region is CASSWAENSPLHF. Here the CDR3 DNA reads TGTGCCAGCAGCTGGGCAGAGAATTCACCCCTCCACTTT.

The chain carries TRBV19 and TRBJ2-3, with 12 bases fitting TRBD2. The germline V gene has CDR1 LNHDA and CDR2 SQIVND (reference sequence). The CDR3 runs to 17 residues. J lost 0 bases, V lost 1 base, and 2 bases had no gene match. DNA of the CDR3: TGTGCCAGTAGTATAGGGGGACTAGCGGGTAGCACAGATACGCAGTATTTT. Translation gives CASSIGGLAGSTDTQYF.

J is TRBJ1-5 and V is TRBV19; D gene ambiguous. The CDR3 is 15 amino acids. CDR1 is LNHDA and CDR2 is SQIVND in the germline V gene (reference sequence). Trimming removed 3 bases from V and 5 bases from J, with 14 bases in between. Here the CDR3 reads CASSISLSSDQPQHF. The DNA of the CDR3 is TGTGCCAGTAGTATTTCCCTCTCGTCAGATCAGCCCCAGCATTTT.